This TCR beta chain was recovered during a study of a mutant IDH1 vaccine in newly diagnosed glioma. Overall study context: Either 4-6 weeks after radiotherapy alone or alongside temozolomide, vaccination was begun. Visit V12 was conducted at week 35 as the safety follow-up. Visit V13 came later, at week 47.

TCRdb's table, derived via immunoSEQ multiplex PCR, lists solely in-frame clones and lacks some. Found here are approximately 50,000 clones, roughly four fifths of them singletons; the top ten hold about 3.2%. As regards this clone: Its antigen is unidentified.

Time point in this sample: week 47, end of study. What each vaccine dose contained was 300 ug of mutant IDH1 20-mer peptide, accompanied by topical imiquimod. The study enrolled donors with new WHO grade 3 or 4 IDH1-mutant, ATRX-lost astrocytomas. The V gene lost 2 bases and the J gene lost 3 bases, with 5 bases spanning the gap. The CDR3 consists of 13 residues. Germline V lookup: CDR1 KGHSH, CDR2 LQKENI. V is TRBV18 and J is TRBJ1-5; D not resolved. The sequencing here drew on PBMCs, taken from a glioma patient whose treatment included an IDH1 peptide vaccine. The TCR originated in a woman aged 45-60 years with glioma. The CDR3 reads CASSPGNNQPQHF. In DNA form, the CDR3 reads TGTGCCAGCTCACCAGGGAACAATCAGCCCCAGCATTTT.